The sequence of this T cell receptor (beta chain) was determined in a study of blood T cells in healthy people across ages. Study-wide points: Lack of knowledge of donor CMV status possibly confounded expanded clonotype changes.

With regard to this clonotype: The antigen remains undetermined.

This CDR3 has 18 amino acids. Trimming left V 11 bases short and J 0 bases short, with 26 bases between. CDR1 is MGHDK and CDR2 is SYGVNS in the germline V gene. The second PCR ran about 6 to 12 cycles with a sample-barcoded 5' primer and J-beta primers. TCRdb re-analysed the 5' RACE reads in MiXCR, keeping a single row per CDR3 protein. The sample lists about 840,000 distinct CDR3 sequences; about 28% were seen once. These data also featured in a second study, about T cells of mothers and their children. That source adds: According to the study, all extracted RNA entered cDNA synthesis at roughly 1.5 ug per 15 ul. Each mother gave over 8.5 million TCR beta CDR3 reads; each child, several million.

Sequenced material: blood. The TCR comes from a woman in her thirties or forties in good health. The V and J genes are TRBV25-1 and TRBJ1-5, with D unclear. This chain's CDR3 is CAGIIHRERDYSNQPQHF. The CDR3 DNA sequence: TGTGCCGGCATAATCCACCGTGAGAGGGATTATAGCAATCAGCCCCAGCATTTT.